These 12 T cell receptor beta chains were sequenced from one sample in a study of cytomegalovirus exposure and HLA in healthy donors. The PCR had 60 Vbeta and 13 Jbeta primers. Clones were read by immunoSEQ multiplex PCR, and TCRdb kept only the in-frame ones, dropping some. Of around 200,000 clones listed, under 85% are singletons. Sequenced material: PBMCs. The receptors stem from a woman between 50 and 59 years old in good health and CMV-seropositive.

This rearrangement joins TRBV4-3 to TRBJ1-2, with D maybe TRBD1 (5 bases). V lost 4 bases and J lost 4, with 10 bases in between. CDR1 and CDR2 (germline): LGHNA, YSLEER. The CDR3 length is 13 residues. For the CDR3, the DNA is TGCGCCAGCAGCCGGGGCGCAGGCTATGGCTACACCTTC. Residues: CASSRGAGYGYTF.

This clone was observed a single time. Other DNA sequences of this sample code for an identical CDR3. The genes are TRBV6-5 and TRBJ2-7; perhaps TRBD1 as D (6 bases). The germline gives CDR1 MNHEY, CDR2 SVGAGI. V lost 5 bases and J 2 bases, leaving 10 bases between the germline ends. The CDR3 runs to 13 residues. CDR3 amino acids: CASSRTGTYEQYF. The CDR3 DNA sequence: TGTGCCAGCAGTAGAACAGGGACCTACGAGCAGTACTTC.

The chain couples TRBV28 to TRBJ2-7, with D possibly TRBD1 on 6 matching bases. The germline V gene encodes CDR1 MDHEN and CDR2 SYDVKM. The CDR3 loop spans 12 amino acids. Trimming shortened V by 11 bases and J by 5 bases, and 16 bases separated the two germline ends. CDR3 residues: CALRGLTDEQYF. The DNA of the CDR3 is TGTGCCTTGAGGGGGTTGACGGACGAGCAGTACTTC.

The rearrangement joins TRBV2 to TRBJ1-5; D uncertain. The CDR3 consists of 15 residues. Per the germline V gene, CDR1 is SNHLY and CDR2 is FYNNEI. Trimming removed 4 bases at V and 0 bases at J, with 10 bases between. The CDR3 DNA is TGTGCCAGCAGTGCCCAGTCTCATAGCAATCAGCCCCAGCATTTT. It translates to CASSAQSHSNQPQHF. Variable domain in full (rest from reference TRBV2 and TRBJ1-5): EPEVTQTPSHQVTQMGQEVILRCVPISNHLYFYWYRQILGQKVEFLVSFYNNEISEKSEIFDDQFSVERPDGSNFTLKIRSTKLEDSAMYFCASSAQSHSNQPQHFGDGTRLSIL.

The CDR3 region is CASSLGSGLTGNTIYF. The CDR3 DNA reads TGCGCCAGCAGCTTGGGGTCGGGACTTACTGGAAACACCATATATTTT. This chain joins TRBV5-1 and TRBJ1-3, with D possibly being TRBD1 (5 bases). Germline CDR1 and CDR2: SGHRS and YFSETQ. The CDR3 covers 16 residues. V was cut by 0 bases and J by 2 bases, with 12 bases left in between.

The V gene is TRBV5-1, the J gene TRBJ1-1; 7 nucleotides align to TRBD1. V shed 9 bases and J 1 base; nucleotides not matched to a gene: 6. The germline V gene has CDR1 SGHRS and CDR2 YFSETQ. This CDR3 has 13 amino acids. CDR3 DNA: TGCGCCACTGCGACAGGGCAGAACACTGAAGCTTTCTTT. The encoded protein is CATATGQNTEAFF.

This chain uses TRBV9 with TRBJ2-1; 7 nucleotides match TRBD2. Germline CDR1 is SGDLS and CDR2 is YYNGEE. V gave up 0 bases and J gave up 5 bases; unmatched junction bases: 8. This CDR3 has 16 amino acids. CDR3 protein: CASSVAVGGFDNEQFF. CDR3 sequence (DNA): TGTGCCAGCAGCGTAGCGGTGGGGGGGTTCGACAATGAGCAGTTCTTC. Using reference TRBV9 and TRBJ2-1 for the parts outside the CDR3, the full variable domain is DSGVTQTPKHLITATGQRVTLRCSPRSGDLSVYWYQQSLDQGLQFLIQYYNGEERAKGNILERFSAQQFPDLHSELNLSSLELGDSALYFCASSVAVGGFDNEQFFGPGTRLTVL.

CDR3 amino acids: CASSSYTDEQFF. As DNA, the CDR3 is TGTGCCAGCAGTTCGTATACGGATGAGCAGTTCTTC. The chain combines TRBV6-5 with TRBJ2-1; D not resolved. This CDR3 contains 12 residues. CDR1 is MNHEY and CDR2 is SVGAGI in the germline V gene. The V end was cut by 4 bases, the J end by 8 bases, with 9 bases between.

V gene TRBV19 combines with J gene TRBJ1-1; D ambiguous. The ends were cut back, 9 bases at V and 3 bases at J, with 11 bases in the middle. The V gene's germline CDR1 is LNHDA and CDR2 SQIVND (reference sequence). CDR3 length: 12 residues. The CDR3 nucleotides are TGTGCCAGCTCCGGGCGGGACACTGAAGCTTTCTTT. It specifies CASSGRDTEAFF.

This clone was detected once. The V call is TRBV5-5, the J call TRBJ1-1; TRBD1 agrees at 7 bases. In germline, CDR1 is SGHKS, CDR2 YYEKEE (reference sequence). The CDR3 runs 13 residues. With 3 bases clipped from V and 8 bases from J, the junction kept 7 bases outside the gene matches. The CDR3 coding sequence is TGTGCCAGCAGCTGGACAGGCTCGAACGAAGCTTTCTTT. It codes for CASSWTGSNEAFF.

CDR3 sequence (DNA): TGCAGTGCCACCTCGGACTATGGCTACACCTTC. Protein: CSATSDYGYTF. The chain joins TRBV20-1 to TRBJ1-2; D is undetermined. CDR1 and CDR2 from the germline V gene are DFQATT and SNEGSKA (reference sequence). Trimming cost V 6 bases and J 3 bases, with 8 bases left between them. This CDR3 is built from 11 residues.

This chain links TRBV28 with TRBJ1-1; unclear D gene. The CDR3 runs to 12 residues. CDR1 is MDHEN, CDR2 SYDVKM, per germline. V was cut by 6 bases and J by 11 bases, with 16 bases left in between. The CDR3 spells CASRTTGRGAFF. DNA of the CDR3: TGTGCCAGCAGAACTACCGGGAGAGGTGCTTTCTTT.